The clone carrying this T cell receptor beta chain showed up just a few times. The target antigen is unknown. The data were obtained in a study of T-cell memory formation after mild COVID-19. The V end lost 4 bases, the J end lost 4 bases, and 13 bases lay between the germline ends. The germline CDR1 and CDR2 sequences are KGHSH and LQKENI. The length of the CDR3 is 14 residues. Study findings and constraints: While clones contracting from day 15 to 85 were balanced between CD4 and CD8, later expanders leaned CD4+. Second-wave clones peaking on day 37 lacked confirmed SARS-CoV-2 specificity.

TCRdb independently ran MiXCR on the 5' RACE reads; one entry per CDR3 protein. The profile shows around 340,000 distinct CDR3 sequences, around 15% of them singletons. The sequencing sample was made of PBMCs or a T cell subset sorted from them (not recorded which). The TCR was taken from a man aged 18 to 30 who had mild COVID-19 (a few samples of this study predate the infection). Cell type and time point are not known. The rearrangement uses TRBV18 and TRBJ1-2; D is unclear. CDR3 in DNA: TGTGCCAGCTCACTAGGACCAGAGGTCTATGGCTACACCTTC. Translating it yields CASSLGPEVYGYTF.